Listed below are T cell receptor beta chains from one sample, sequenced in a study of monozygotic twins with inflammatory bowel disease. TCRdb reprocessed the 5' RACE reads, with one entry per CDR3 protein and no DNA. This sample's clone table lists approximately 400,000 distinct CDR3 sequences. The source material was blood. These receptors were collected from a human donor with ulcerative colitis or Crohn's disease, or a healthy co-twin of an affected twin (not recorded which). CDR3s include the opening cysteine and the closing phenylalanine or tryptophan.

j_gene | v_gene | CDR3aa
TRBJ2-4 | TRBV28 | CASSNTPPGIQYF
TRBJ1-2 | TRBV7-2 | CASTFETLQGNGYTF
TRBJ1-1 | TRBV11-2 | CASSPVQGARGNTEAFF
TRBJ2-7 | TRBV11-2 | CASSLGGSRLAGGSGYEQYF
TRBJ1-3 | TRBV7-9 | CATDSTLTGGNTIYF
TRBJ2-7 | TRBV7-9 | CASSFDRERAYEQYF
TRBJ2-5 | TRBV6-1 | CASSAGLGAARETQYF
TRBJ2-1 | TRBV29-1 | CSVELAGKNEQFF
TRBJ1-6 | TRBV4-2 | CASSQEEQDTGSPLHF
TRBJ1-5 | TRBV7-9 | CASSLDRAAGDQPQHF
TRBJ1-5 | TRBV27 | CASSFGGGQPQHF
TRBJ2-7 | TRBV12-3/TRBV12-4 | CASSFGSSDIYEQYF
TRBJ1-3 | TRBV7-2 | CASSLATGTVRKVTGNTIYF
TRBJ2-1 | TRBV7-9 | CASSQYDSYNEQFF
TRBJ2-5 | TRBV6-1 | CASSELSGRQTQYF
TRBJ2-5 | TRBV15 | CATSRGSETQYF
TRBJ2-5 | TRBV18 | CASSPYRETQYF
TRBJ2-1 | TRBV11-3 | CASSLGGTHSNEQFF
TRBJ1-1 | TRBV6-1 | CASSAIPRSAEAFF
TRBJ1-6 | TRBV19 | CASSIDDKGSPLHF
TRBJ2-3 | TRBV20-1 | CSARVASGSPDTQYF
TRBJ2-5 | TRBV20-1 | CSARLQGTNQETQYF
TRBJ2-5 | TRBV5-1 | CASSLQREYQTQYF
TRBJ2-2 | TRBV7-9 | CASSLRGRENTGELFF
TRBJ2-5 | TRBV7-9 | CASSFRARQETQYF
TRBJ2-2 | TRBV7-2 | CASSLRAGTGGSGELFF
TRBJ2-1 | TRBV27 | CASSRVEAGATNEQFF
TRBJ2-3 | TRBV5-1 | CASSFDPASGRRGTDTQYF
TRBJ2-2 | TRBV4-3 | CASSHTSGTGTGELFF
TRBJ2-5 | TRBV20-1 | CSSLSGGALQETQYF
TRBJ1-2 | TRBV29-1 | CSAATGQGFYGYTF
TRBJ2-5 | TRBV5-6 | CASSLGASGAQETQYF
TRBJ2-1 | TRBV7-9 | CASSLASGRVGQFF
TRBJ2-5 | TRBV3-1 | CASSQWTSGAGTQYF
TRBJ2-1 | TRBV12-3/TRBV12-4 | CASSPQFSLAGVNNEQFF
TRBJ1-6 | TRBV20-1 | CSASRGQQNSPLHF
TRBJ2-1 | TRBV6-5 | CASSYLGKQFF
TRBJ2-2 | TRBV5-1 | CASSFRNIPSSGGVGTGELFF
TRBJ1-5 | TRBV10-2 | CASSESRRAAQHF
TRBJ2-2 | TRBV6-1 | CASSPDWGRGNSGELFF
TRBJ1-5 | TRBV5-1 | CASSLGGVGQPQHF
TRBJ1-1 | TRBV11-2 | CASSLDFYSGQRVPEAFF
TRBJ1-1 | TRBV3-1 | CASSRRGVMNTEAFF
TRBJ1-3 | TRBV3-1 | CASSRGNSGGNTIYF
TRBJ1-2 | TRBV18 | CASSPQTTDGYTF
TRBJ1-1 | TRBV5-4 | CARGQGGIAEAFF
TRBJ2-7 | TRBV27 | CASSLGARTSGTYEQYF
TRBJ2-6 | TRBV12-3/TRBV12-4 | CASSLGGIYSGANVLTF
TRBJ2-7 | TRBV5-6 | CASSPKQGLAAYEQYF
TRBJ2-5 | TRBV24-1 | CATSDQGLQGETQYF
TRBJ2-5 | TRBV20-1 | CSARDRRLARYAAQYF
TRBJ1-5 | TRBV28 | CASSLAGTYSNQPQHF
TRBJ2-7 | TRBV20-1 | CSARDVAASGSPEEQYF
TRBJ1-2 | TRBV6-1 | CASSPIGQLHYGYTF
TRBJ1-5 | TRBV15 | CATSRDPLFGNQPQHF
TRBJ2-1 | TRBV5-8 | CASSSWDQYNEQFF
TRBJ2-2 | TRBV27 | CASSLFRIGTGELFF
TRBJ1-1 | TRBV21-1 | CASSKKVFKSDRIANTEAFF
TRBJ1-1 | TRBV4-1 | CASSQVGSLNTEAFF